Sequencing of this TCR beta chain was carried out in a study of shared clonotypes between healthy human individuals. Looking at the study overall: Three plates each covered CD4 naive and memory; CD8 naive two, CD8 memory one. Findings of the study overall: Sharing across four donors was highest in naive CD4 (around 5%) and lowest in memory CD8 (roughly 0.4%).

As handled by the study authors: ImmunoSEQ output held junction-only sequences without quality scores, so filtering differed. Generated by immunoSEQ multiplex PCR, the TCRdb table keeps only in-frame clones and is missing some. That table supplies the V and J calls and clone size; D and trimming were determined from the DNA. This table has fewer than 3 million clones, roughly 90% appearing once. This clone was counted a single time. What it binds is not known. This CDR3 contains 12 residues. Trimming stripped 4 bases from V and 7 bases from J, with 9 bases between. CDR1 and CDR2 from the germline V gene are SGHVS and FQNEAQ. Investigators divided CD4+ cells into CD45RA+ naive and CD45RA-negative memory subsets.

This sequence joins TRBV7-8 and TRBJ2-3; no firm D call. The sequenced sample consisted of naive CD4+ T cells from PBMCs. Subset reported: CD45RA+ positively selected. The receptor was isolated from a man aged 18-30 years in good health. Some clones in this sample may be carry-over from other donors' samples. Here the CDR3 reads CASSSTENTQYF. The CDR3 nucleotides read TGTGCCAGCAGCTCGACGGAGAATACGCAGTATTTT.